In this sample, the clone carrying this T cell receptor (beta chain) turned up many times. This record belongs to a study of T cells in Graves' hyperthyroidism and ophthalmopathy. Authors of the study amplified TCR beta CDR3 regions from RNA transcripts. Initially, a first-round RT-PCR of the TCR CDR3 employed the HTBI primer set. TCRdb re-called the multiplex PCR reads with MiXCR, one entry per CDR3 protein. The table shows fewer than 650,000 distinct CDR3 sequences, with more than 11% occurring only once. The J segment lost 6 bases and the V segment lost 5 bases, leaving 4 bases of the junction unmatched. Germline CDR1 is GTSNPN and CDR2 is SVGIG (reference sequence). There are 11 residues in the CDR3.

The chain joins TRBV30 to TRBJ2-7; 7 bases map to TRBD1. This TCR derives from a woman in her twenties or thirties with Graves' hyperthyroidism that later progressed to Graves' ophthalmopathy. The sequencing input was blood. The chain's CDR3 is CAWAGGFEQYF. CDR3 DNA: TGTGCCTGGGCAGGGGGATTCGAGCAGTACTTC.